This TCR beta chain was identified in a study of response to subunit inactivated influenza vaccine. General observations from the study: There was a suggestion from the authors that each seasonal influenza vaccination recruits few new T cells.

Germline V gene data show CDR1 as LNHNV and CDR2 as YYDKDF (reference sequence). This CDR3 comprises 15 residues. J lost 7 bases, V lost 5 bases, and 10 bases had no gene match. Comment on this clonotype: Its antigen is undetermined.

Via MiXCR, TCRdb re-called the RT-PCR reads, giving one row per CDR3 protein. This sample has over 400,000 distinct CDR3 sequences; 13% occur once, and the top ten carry around 13%. This sample comprised PBMCs from blood, obtained roughly 6 weeks after vaccination. This sequence joins TRBV15 and TRBJ2-1; 8 bases are shared with TRBD2. This TCR derives from a middle-aged man who received an inactivated influenza vaccine. CDR3 DNA: TGTGCCACCAGCGGCCTAGCGGGTAAACTGAATGAGCAGTTCTTC. It specifies CATSGLAGKLNEQFF. The whole variable domain, remainder taken from reference TRBV15 and TRBJ2-1, is DAMVIQNPRYQVTQFGKPVTLSCSQTLNHNVMYWYQQKSSQAPKLLFHYYDKDFNNEADTPDNFQSRRPNTSFCFLDIRSPGLGDTAMYLCATSGLAGKLNEQFFGPGTRLTVL.